The source of this T cell receptor (beta chain) is a study of blood T cell repertoires in COVID-19. Using immunoSEQ multiplex PCR, the repertoire was profiled, and TCRdb retains in-frame clones only, with some absent. The data contain 150,000 to 200,000 clones, roughly 81% of them singletons. Sequencing was performed on peripheral blood. The TCR comes from a woman of 80 years or more with COVID-19, enrolled during active disease.

DNA of the CDR3: TGTGCCAGCTCCGAGACGGGTCAACAGGCAGGAAACACCATATATTTT. It translates to CASSETGQQAGNTIYF. This chain joins TRBV18 and TRBJ1-3, with a tentative D call TRBD1 (5 bases). The germline CDR1 and CDR2 sequences are KGHSH and LQKENI. Trimming shortened V by 6 bases and J by 4 bases, and 19 bases separated the two germline ends. The CDR3 covers 16 residues.